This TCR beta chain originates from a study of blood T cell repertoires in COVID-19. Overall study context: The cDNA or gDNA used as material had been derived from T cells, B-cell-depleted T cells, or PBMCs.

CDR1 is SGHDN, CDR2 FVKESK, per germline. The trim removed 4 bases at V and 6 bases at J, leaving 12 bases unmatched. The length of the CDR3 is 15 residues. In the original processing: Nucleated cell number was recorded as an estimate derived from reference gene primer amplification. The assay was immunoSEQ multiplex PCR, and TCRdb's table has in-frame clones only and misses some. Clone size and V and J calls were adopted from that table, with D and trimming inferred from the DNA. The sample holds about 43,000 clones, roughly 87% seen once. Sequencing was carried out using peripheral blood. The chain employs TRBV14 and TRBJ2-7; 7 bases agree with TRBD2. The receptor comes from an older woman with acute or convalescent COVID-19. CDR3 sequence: CASSPIGGGASEQYF. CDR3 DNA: TGTGCCAGCAGCCCCATTGGGGGGGGAGCCTCCGAGCAGTACTTC.